This TCR beta chain was recovered during a study of blood T cells in healthy people across ages (dated by TCRdb to between 2014 and 2016). Regarding the complete study: In model experiments, roughly one uniquely barcoded TCR beta cDNA molecule per two T cells was captured by template switching. To track age-related changes in TCR beta repertoire diversity, the study relied on deep sequencing normalized with unique cDNA molecular identifiers. The donors were split into four age groups: young (average 16 years), middle-aged (about 40), aged (more than 60) and long-lived (roughly 77). To avoid experimental bias, donors of different ages were spread randomly across the sequencing lanes. Two additional independent replicas of 1 million unique cDNA reads from the same blood draw were analyzed for two donors (one aged 18 to 30 and one aged 80 or older).

Study-wide conclusions, independent of this receptor: Estimates of total diversity based on one million sequenced T cells were considered lower bounds and underestimates. Since profiling was done on bulk unsorted PBMCs, naive and antigen-experienced compartments could not be conclusively compared. Because the CMV infection status of the donors was unknown, age-related changes in expanded clonotypes may potentially have been confounded. There was a strong correlation between observed TCR beta diversity and the percentage of naive T cells measured by flow cytometry. As age increased, observed TCR beta diversity per million T cells dropped in a roughly linear way, and a significant reduction was already evident by age 40. Compared with the aged group, the long-lived group had more naive CD4+ T cells, fewer expanded clones and increased TCR diversity, suggesting age selection.

The library relied on 5' RACE. The sequencer was an Illumina HiSeq 2500. A second PCR of about 7 to 12 cycles was run with a J-beta primer mix and a sample-barcoded 5' primer. A unique molecular identifier was introduced onto each TCR beta cDNA molecule by a template-switch 5' adaptor carrying 12 random nucleotides. Each sample yielded at least 3 million CDR3-containing paired-end reads. First-strand cDNA was synthesized from all RNA with the Mint cDNA synthesis kit, primed by a TRBC-specific oligonucleotide. Following uracil-DNA glycosylase treatment, all cDNA underwent a first 18-cycle PCR with the universal primers M1SS and BC2_uni_R. The original pipeline was this. Each sample was normalized by randomly selecting 1 million high-quality reads, each carrying a distinct molecular identifier. Instead of being binned into consensus sequences, reads with shared molecular identifiers were discarded. MiTCR, set to a Q25 quality threshold and the strictest error-elimination algorithm, was used for CDR3 identification, clonotype clustering and error correction. A nonparametric unseen species model using Euler transformation provided a lower-bound estimate of total TCR beta diversity. Using fastp at Q25 and MiXCR, TCRdb reprocessed the public reads and kept productive beta chains. Rows with one shared CDR3 protein collapse into an entry with the most common genes and DNA. These V and J calls originate from TCRdb's pipeline instead of the authors' own analysis. This sample gives 850,000 to 1,300,000 distinct CDR3 sequences in total; less than 50% of them show up just once. Approximately 20% of the sample rests with the top ten.

The roughly 42 donors, aged roughly 6 to 95 years, were systemically healthy Caucasian individuals from Russia. Each donor gave roughly 9.5 milliliters of peripheral blood, collected into EDTA-treated Vacutainer tubes. Ficoll-Paque density-gradient centrifugation was used to isolate PBMCs, with at least 7 million obtained per sample. Trizol reagent was used to extract total RNA from PBMCs, with at least 5 micrograms per sample. The percentages of naive CD45RAhigh/CD27high T cells were determined by flow cytometry on a PBMC aliquot from every donor. As for this clonotype: Its antigen is not yet known. Base qualities were left out, and no much larger clone turns up one base away.

Trimming at the junction amounts to 4 bases on V and 5 bases on J, and the germline ends lie 21 bases apart. The CDR3 has 16 amino acids, counting the end cysteine and phenylalanine. The retained sequence is limited to the CDR3, 48 bases, with the frame set at the first base. From a lookup of the germline V gene, CDR1 and CDR2 are MRHNA and SNTAGT. The sequence came from an older woman in good health. The sample consisted of blood. This chain is built from TRBV6-4 and TRBJ2-7; a tentative D call is TRBD2 (6 bases match). Here is the DNA: TGTGCCAGCAGTGCCCGCCCGGGGACTTGGCGGCACGAGCAGTACTTC. It translates to CASSARPGTWRHEQYF.